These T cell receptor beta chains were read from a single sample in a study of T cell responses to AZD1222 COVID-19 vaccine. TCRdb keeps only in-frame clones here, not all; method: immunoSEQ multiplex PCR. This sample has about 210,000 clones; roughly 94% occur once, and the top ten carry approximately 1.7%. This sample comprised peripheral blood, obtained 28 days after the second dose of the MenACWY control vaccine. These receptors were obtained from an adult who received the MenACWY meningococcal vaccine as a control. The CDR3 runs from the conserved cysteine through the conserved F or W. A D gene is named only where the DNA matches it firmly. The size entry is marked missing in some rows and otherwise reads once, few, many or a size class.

cdr3_nt: TGCAGTGCTAGATGGGCAGATGAGCAGTTCTTC; cdr3_aa: CSARWADEQFF; clone_size: -; d_call: -; j_call: TRBJ2-1; v_call: TRBV20-1
cdr3_nt: TGTGCCAGCAGCCCCTCGACTAGCGAGCAAGAGACCCAGTACTTC; cdr3_aa: CASSPSTSEQETQYF; clone_size: -; d_call: TRBD2; j_call: TRBJ2-5; v_call: TRBV9
cdr3_nt: TGTGCCAGCAGCTTAAGAGATGGGGTTAATGAAAAACTGTTTTTT; cdr3_aa: CASSLRDGVNEKLFF; clone_size: once; d_call: -; j_call: TRBJ1-4; v_call: TRBV7-2
cdr3_nt: TGCGCCAGCAGCTGGGCTAGCGGGGAAACCTACGAGCAGTACTTC; cdr3_aa: CASSWASGETYEQYF; clone_size: -; d_call: TRBD2; j_call: TRBJ2-7; v_call: TRBV5-1
cdr3_nt: TGCGCCAGCAGCTTGGTCGCGGGGGGCGAGCAGTACTTC; cdr3_aa: CASSLVAGGEQYF; clone_size: -; d_call: TRBD2; j_call: TRBJ2-7; v_call: TRBV5-1
cdr3_nt: TGTGCCAGCAGTGAAGAGGCGGGAGCAGCCAATGAGCAGTTCTTC; cdr3_aa: CASSEEAGAANEQFF; clone_size: -; d_call: TRBD2; j_call: TRBJ2-1; v_call: TRBV6-1
cdr3_nt: TGTGCCAGCAGTGAAGCTAGCGGGGGGCCCGGCACAGATACGCAGTATTTT; cdr3_aa: CASSEASGGPGTDTQYF; clone_size: -; d_call: TRBD2; j_call: TRBJ2-3; v_call: TRBV2
cdr3_nt: TGTGCCTGGAGTATTGTCCAGCGGGAGTTGAACTTC; cdr3_aa: CAWSIVQRELNF; clone_size: once; d_call: TRBD2; j_call: TRBJ2-7; v_call: TRBV30
cdr3_nt: TGTGCCAGCAGTGAAGCGATCCGCTCAGGGCTCTACACCTTC; cdr3_aa: CASSEAIRSGLYTF; clone_size: -; d_call: -; j_call: TRBJ1-2; v_call: TRBV6-1
cdr3_nt: TGCAGCGTTGAATGGGACAGCTCCTACGAGCAGTACTTC; cdr3_aa: CSVEWDSSYEQYF; clone_size: -; d_call: TRBD1; j_call: TRBJ2-7; v_call: TRBV29-1
cdr3_nt: TGTGCCACCGGATCTGGTCAGACTAGCGGGAGAGGCACAGATACGCAGTATTTT; cdr3_aa: CATGSGQTSGRGTDTQYF; clone_size: -; d_call: TRBD2; j_call: TRBJ2-3; v_call: TRBV30
cdr3_nt: TGCGCCAGCAGCGCGGACAACGCCTACGAGCAGTACTTC; cdr3_aa: CASSADNAYEQYF; clone_size: -; d_call: -; j_call: TRBJ2-7; v_call: TRBV5-1
cdr3_nt: TGTGCCAGCAGCCCGGACCCGGCACATGGCTACACCTTC; cdr3_aa: CASSPDPAHGYTF; clone_size: -; d_call: -; j_call: TRBJ1-2; v_call: TRBV3-1/TRBV3-2
cdr3_nt: TGTGCCAGCAGCTTTCAGCCCCAGCATTTT; cdr3_aa: CASSFQPQHF; clone_size: -; d_call: -; j_call: TRBJ1-5; v_call: TRBV6-5
cdr3_nt: TGTGCCAGCAGCCGCGACGAAGGTTATGGCTACACCTTC; cdr3_aa: CASSRDEGYGYTF; clone_size: once; d_call: -; j_call: TRBJ1-2; v_call: TRBV7-2
cdr3_nt: TGTGCCAGCTCGGGGCAATTGAACACCGGGGAGCTGTTTTTT; cdr3_aa: CASSGQLNTGELFF; clone_size: -; d_call: -; j_call: TRBJ2-2; v_call: TRBV18
cdr3_nt: TGTGCCAGCAGCACAGTCAGCCACTATGGCTACACCTTC; cdr3_aa: CASSTVSHYGYTF; clone_size: -; d_call: -; j_call: TRBJ1-2; v_call: TRBV28
cdr3_nt: TGTGCCAGCAGCATGGAAACCCGGCGCCAGCCCCAGCATTTT; cdr3_aa: CASSMETRRQPQHF; clone_size: -; d_call: -; j_call: TRBJ1-5; v_call: TRBV11-3
cdr3_nt: TGTGCCAGCAGTGAGGCCTACGAGCAGTACTTC; cdr3_aa: CASSEAYEQYF; clone_size: once; d_call: -; j_call: TRBJ2-7; v_call: TRBV6-1
cdr3_nt: TGTGCCAGCAGTTTTGCTAGCGGGAGGGCCGGGGAGCTGTTTTTT; cdr3_aa: CASSFASGRAGELFF; clone_size: -; d_call: TRBD2; j_call: TRBJ2-2; v_call: TRBV28
cdr3_nt: TGTGCCAGCAAGCCTAGCGGGGGGCTCACGGGGACCCAGTACTTC; cdr3_aa: CASKPSGGLTGTQYF; clone_size: -; d_call: TRBD2; j_call: TRBJ2-5; v_call: TRBV28
cdr3_nt: TGTGCCAGCAAACCAAACCCGAGCTCCTACGAGCAGTACTTC; cdr3_aa: CASKPNPSSYEQYF; clone_size: -; d_call: -; j_call: TRBJ2-7; v_call: TRBV6-5
cdr3_nt: TGTGCCAGCAGCAACCTAGGGGAAGCTTTCTTT; cdr3_aa: CASSNLGEAFF; clone_size: few; d_call: -; j_call: TRBJ1-1; v_call: TRBV3-1/TRBV3-2
cdr3_nt: TGTGCCAGCAGCGTGGACAGGGGTACGATAAATGAGCAGTTCTTC; cdr3_aa: CASSVDRGTINEQFF; clone_size: -; d_call: TRBD1; j_call: TRBJ2-1; v_call: TRBV7-3
cdr3_nt: TGTGCCAGCAGGCGAACCGGGACTAGCGGGATAAATGAGCAGTTCTTC; cdr3_aa: CASRRTGTSGINEQFF; clone_size: -; d_call: TRBD2; j_call: TRBJ2-1; v_call: TRBV28
cdr3_nt: TGTGCCAGCAGCCCCCTACTCGGGAGCAATCAGCCCCAGCATTTT; cdr3_aa: CASSPLLGSNQPQHF; clone_size: -; d_call: -; j_call: TRBJ1-5; v_call: TRBV28
cdr3_nt: TGTGCCAGCAGCTCACCTCAGCCCCCGCTGGTGGGGACCTTC; cdr3_aa: CASSSPQPPLVGTF; clone_size: -; d_call: -; j_call: TRBJ1-2; v_call: TRBV7-2